The 10 T cell receptor beta chains in this list originate from one sample, sequenced in a study of T cell repertoires in cytomegalovirus infection. MiXCR, applied by TCRdb to the reads, yields one record per CDR3 protein. The sample has 200,000 to 250,000 distinct CDR3 sequences; approximately 7% are singletons. Sequenced sample: PBMCs. The receptor source for this set is a human donor in good health (CMV status not recorded). Some clones in this sample may be carry-over from other donors' samples.

This clonotype was detected ten times or more. This chain uses TRBV7-2 with TRBJ2-3, with D tentatively TRBD1 or TRBD2 (5 bases each). V gave up 5 bases and J gave up 0 bases, with 15 bases separating them. Looked up from germline, CDR1 is SGHTA and CDR2 is FQGNSA. This CDR3 has 16 amino acids. Here the CDR3 DNA reads TGTGCCAGCAGCCCCCCGGGACGCCGAAGCACAGATACGCAGTATTTT. It yields the protein CASSPPGRRSTDTQYF.

There are many counts of this clonotype. The chain has TRBV5-4 and TRBJ2-2; D is perhaps TRBD1 (7 bases). The CDR3 length is 13 residues. CDR1 and CDR2 (germline): SGHNT, YYREEE (reference sequence). The V gene lost 9 bases and the J gene lost 7 bases, with 16 bases spanning the gap. The CDR3 sequence is CATSTGRDGELFF. CDR3 coding DNA: TGTGCCACCTCGACAGGGCGGGACGGGGAGCTGTTTTTT.

This clonotype was observed at least ten times. The chain couples TRBV12-3 or TRBV12-4 to TRBJ1-5; D remains ambiguous. The CDR3 spans 13 residues. V gave up 7 bases and J gave up 6 bases, with 13 bases separating them. This CDR3 reads CASKKGTGQPQHF. The CDR3 coding sequence is TGTGCCAGCAAGAAGGGAACGGGTCAGCCCCAGCATTTT.

This clonotype was detected ten times or more. The chain is built from TRBV29-1 and TRBJ2-5; D call uncertain. Germline CDR1 SQVTM, CDR2 ANQGSEA. The CDR3 spans 10 residues. V was pared by 7 bases and J by 1 base, with 4 bases between. The CDR3 protein is CSGGQETQYF. In nucleotides, the CDR3 is TGCAGCGGCGGCCAAGAGACCCAGTACTTC.

This clonotype was seen at least ten times. The rearrangement joins TRBV2 to TRBJ1-2; D is undetermined. Germline V gene sequence: CDR1 SNHLY, CDR2 FYNNEI. V lost 8 bases, J lost 2 bases, and 9 bases lay in between. The length of the CDR3 is 12 residues. The CDR3 nucleotides are TGTGCCAGCTCCGAAAGCAACTATGGCTACACCTTC. Its translation is CASSESNYGYTF. Full variable domain (rest looked up from reference TRBV2 and TRBJ1-2): EPEVTQTPSHQVTQMGQEVILRCVPISNHLYFYWYRQILGQKVEFLVSFYNNEISEKSEIFDDQFSVERPDGSNFTLKIRSTKLEDSAMYFCASSESNYGYTFGSGTRLTVV.

This clonotype was observed many times. The gene calls are TRBV7-2 and TRBJ1-2; 7 nucleotides agree with TRBD1. The CDR3 consists of 14 residues. V lost 5 bases and J lost 6; bases outside the gene matches: 9. CDR1 SGHTA and CDR2 FQGNSA come from the germline V gene. The CDR3 DNA reads as TGTGCCAGCAGCCCGTGGGAGGGGGCTCATGGCTACACCTTC. As protein: CASSPWEGAHGYTF.

In this sample, this clonotype turned up many times. The chain combines TRBV20-1 with TRBJ2-5; D ambiguous. The V gene lost 3 bases and the J gene lost 0 bases, with 2 bases spanning the gap. From germline, CDR1 is DFQATT and CDR2 SNEGSKA (reference sequence). This CDR3 is 11 amino acids long. The CDR3 here is CSARHQETQYF. CDR3 coding DNA: TGCAGTGCTAGGCACCAAGAGACCCAGTACTTC.

This clonotype was detected many times. The rearrangement uses TRBV5-1 and TRBJ2-7; the D gene could be TRBD1 or TRBD2 (5 bases each). The ends were cut back, 3 bases at V and 0 bases at J, with 10 bases in the middle. There are 14 residues in the CDR3. Per germline, CDR1 SGHRS and CDR2 YFSETQ. CDR3 amino acids: CASSSGTHSYEQYF. CDR3 bases: TGCGCCAGCAGCTCAGGGACCCACTCCTACGAGCAGTACTTC.

This clonotype was found many times. The V and J genes are TRBV6-2 or TRBV6-3 and TRBJ2-1; TRBD2 aligns across 10 bases. The CDR3 sequence is 17 residues long. Germline CDR1 reads MNHEY; CDR2 reads SVGEGT. J was trimmed by 6 bases and V by 2 bases; bases with no gene match: 10. The CDR3 here is CASSYPLNSGGPNEQFF. CDR3 nucleotide sequence: TGTGCCAGCAGTTACCCCTTAAATAGCGGGGGGCCCAATGAGCAGTTCTTC.

This clonotype was counted many times. The V gene is TRBV3-1, the J gene TRBJ2-5; TRBD2 matches 10 bases. V trimming: 0 bases; J trimming: 2 bases; junction bases outside the gene matches: 6. In germline, CDR1 is LGHDT, CDR2 YNNKEL (reference sequence). This CDR3 spans 17 amino acids. The CDR3 protein is CASSQEAKAGGQETQYF. The DNA for the CDR3 is TGTGCCAGCAGCCAAGAGGCTAAAGCGGGGGGGCAAGAGACCCAGTACTTC.